The sequence of this T cell receptor beta chain was determined in a study of shared clonotypes between healthy human individuals (dated by TCRdb to the early 2020s). With regard to the full study: Three men and two women, aged 18 to 49 years, made up the cohort. For each donor, three plates each were used for CD4 naive and CD4 memory, two plates were used for CD8 naive, and one plate was used for CD8 memory. To estimate repertoire size and how much clonotype sharing occurs between individuals, the study deeply sequenced the blood TCR repertoires of roughly 5 healthy adults. Different laboratories and diverse techniques were used to prepare libraries and sequence TCR repertoires, to increase sequencing depth and limit assay-specific biases. Between about 0.8 and 9 billion PBMCs per donor were obtained by leukapheresis. What the authors observed across the whole study: Higher generation probabilities were observed for clonotypes shared by all four sorted-subset donors than for non-shared clonotypes. Rarefaction of sorted-subset datasets indicated incomplete sequencing despite the large sequencing depth. Sampling was limited to blood, and TCR repertoires in tissue likely differ from TCR repertoires in blood. Naive subsets generally had larger estimated clonotype richness than memory subsets did. Pairwise subsampling led to the expectation that sequencing depth would affect the degree of clonotype sharing among donors. The genetic and exposure-history diversity represented was limited by the small number of donors. Sharing across several donors was observed for about 4.8% of naive CD4, under 4% of naive CD8, 2% to 2.5% of memory CD4, and 0.4% of memory CD8 clonotypes.

CDR1 and CDR2 (LNHNV, YYDKDF) derive from the germline V gene (reference sequence). The germline V and J ends show losses of 9 bases and 1 base respectively, and no gene match explains 9 bases of the junction. From the cysteine up to the phenylalanine, the CDR3 has a length of 16 residues. The CDR3 DNA has 48 bases and is translated from base 1. TCR CDR3 regions were amplified from genomic DNA by multiplex PCR using the deep immunoSEQ assay. For each cell subset, the extracted genomic DNA was distributed evenly across all wells of several immunoSEQ 96-well plates, and each plate served as one replicate. For sorted subsets, 200 to 250 ng of genomic DNA, equivalent to some 33,000 T cell genomes, went into each replicate PCR. Purified libraries were quantified with a Qubit 3.0 fluorometer, sized on a Bioanalyzer 2100, and re-quantified with the KAPA Library Quantification kit. Every immunoSEQ 96-well plate was sequenced on a dedicated single-read 150-cycle Illumina NextSeq 550 flow cell. Processing in the source paper ran as follows. Because the immunoSEQ output held only junctional sequences and lacked quality scores, the filtering could not match the filtering applied to full-length reads. Sequences were annotated with PyIR, a Python wrapper for IgBLAST v1.9, using IMGT germline references to assign V/J genes and CDR3. Reads were removed for weak V/J assignments (E-value above 1e-6), missing CDR3, stop codons, out-of-frame junctions, or ambiguous translated residues. V3J clonotypes were defined by identical inferred V gene, J gene, and CDR3 amino acid sequence. Percentage overlap between repertoires was computed as shared unique clonotypes divided by the size of the smaller repertoire. Three approaches were used to assess repertoire richness: RTK rarefaction, the Chao1 estimator, and Recon v2.1 estimates of unobserved clonotypes. OLGA was used to compute generation probabilities for all TCRbeta clonotypes that the gDNA method yielded from four donors. Sourced from immuneACCESS, this table was stored by TCRdb with only in-frame sequences that have V and J called. A share of the clones is absent; for the studies checked, an unresolved V gene accounts for under half, and the remainder has no known explanation. V, J and clone size were drawn from that table, and D and trimming were deduced from the DNA. A total of roughly 2,500,000 clones appear in this sample, 80% to 95% of them only once. The ten largest make up 0.36% of the sample.

Regarding this clone: Its antigen specificity is not known. No much larger clone is present one base from it, and per-base qualities are unavailable.

The donors were healthy, HIV-negative adults who had no recently reported acute infections or vaccinations. Only Caucasian adults living in Nashville, Tennessee, USA were represented among the donors. CD4+ T cells were enriched through magnetic negative selection, after which naive cells were positively selected on CD45RA and the remaining negative fraction served as the memory subset. Blood was collected by leukapheresis, and PBMCs were isolated by Ficoll-Histopaque density gradient centrifugation and then cryopreserved in liquid nitrogen vapor phase. Purity and quantity of every magnetically sorted T cell population were checked by analytical flow cytometry. Each sorted fraction had its genomic DNA isolated and then quantified by UV absorbance on a Nanodrop 2000c.

Source material: naive CD4+ T cells from PBMCs. In the paper's terms, the cell subset or site label means: CD45RA+ positively selected. The chain uses TRBV15 and TRBJ2-6; 7 middle bases align to TRBD1. The TCR comes from a man between 18 and 35 years old in good health. Some clones in this sample may be carry-over from other donors' samples. This receptor has the CDR3 CATQQGIGSGANVLTF. The DNA reads as follows: TGTGCCACGCAACAGGGGATTGGGTCTGGGGCCAACGTCCTGACTTTC.